These 4 T cell receptor beta chains originate from one sample sequenced in a study of T cells after posttransplantation cyclophosphamide. Clones were read by immunoSEQ multiplex PCR, and TCRdb kept only the in-frame ones, dropping some. The sample lists about 7,200 clones, around 78% occurring once. Sample: memory CD4+ T cells sorted from blood. These receptors were taken from a woman aged 50 to 65 in good health and a related stem cell transplant donor.

The chain carries TRBV13 and TRBJ1-4; a weak D match, TRBD1 (5 bases). The CDR3 runs 16 residues. CDR1 is PRHDT, CDR2 FYEKMQ, per germline (reference sequence). The V gene lost 2 bases and the J gene lost 6 bases, with 16 bases spanning the gap. The CDR3 DNA sequence: TGTGCCAGCAGCTTAACGGGGGGGGACGAGGATGAAAAACTGTTTTTT. Translation: CASSLTGGDEDEKLFF.

The chain is built from TRBV19 and TRBJ1-4; TRBD1 matches at 7 bases. The germline gives CDR1 LNHDA, CDR2 SQIVND (reference sequence). The CDR3 sequence is 13 residues long. V lost 9 bases to trimming and J lost 0 bases; unmatched junction nucleotides: 1. This CDR3 is CASGTATNEKLFF. The CDR3 DNA follows: TGTGCCAGCGGGACAGCAACTAATGAAAAACTGTTTTTT. The full variable domain, its missing parts supplied by reference TRBV19 and TRBJ1-4, is DGGITQSPKYLFRKEGQNVTLSCEQNLNHDAMYWYRQDPGQGLRLIYYSQIVNDFQKGDIAEGYSVSREKKESFPLTVTSAQKNPTAFYLCASGTATNEKLFFGSGTQLSVL.

The V call is TRBV28, the J call TRBJ2-5, with D perhaps TRBD2 (7 bases). Between the trimmed V and J ends, which lost 10 bases and 4 bases, there was a span of 16 bases. Per germline, CDR1 MDHEN and CDR2 SYDVKM. The CDR3 length is 13 residues. The CDR3 sequence: CATETGGGETQYF. For the CDR3, the DNA is TGTGCCACCGAGACGGGGGGCGGAGAGACCCAGTACTTC.

This clone was observed a few times. The rearrangement uses TRBV10-3 and TRBJ1-1; D might be TRBD1 (5 bases). Trimming left V 10 bases short and J 4 bases short, with 13 bases between. Germline CDR1 is ENHRY and CDR2 is SYGVKD. CDR3 length: 12 amino acids. The CDR3: CASTQGGTEAFF. CDR3 DNA sequence: TGTGCCAGCACGCAGGGTGGCACTGAAGCTTTCTTT.